This TCR beta chain was recovered during a study of a mutant IDH1 vaccine in newly diagnosed glioma. As for the study in general: Pretreatment consisted of radiotherapy, temozolomide, or both, with most receiving both.

The method was immunoSEQ multiplex PCR; TCRdb's version includes in-frame clones alone and lacks a portion of them. The sample includes tens of thousands of clones, 75% to 90% of them seen just once. Germline V CDR1 and CDR2: LGHNA, YSLEER. CDR3 length: 18 amino acids. V gave up 0 bases and J gave up 3 bases; unmatched junction bases: 9. Time point: week 47, end of study. All doses held 300 ug of mutant IDH1 20-mer peptide, with topical imiquimod. A word on this clone: No antigen is known for it.

The V and J genes are TRBV4-3 and TRBJ2-3; 10 nucleotides align to TRBD2. Sequencing was performed on PBMCs, taken from a glioma patient whose treatment included an IDH1 peptide vaccine. This clonotype originated in a man aged 35-49 years with glioma. The CDR3 region is CASSQDPTSGTITDTQYF. The CDR3 DNA is TGCGCCAGCAGCCAAGATCCCACTAGCGGGACAATTACAGATACGCAGTATTTT.